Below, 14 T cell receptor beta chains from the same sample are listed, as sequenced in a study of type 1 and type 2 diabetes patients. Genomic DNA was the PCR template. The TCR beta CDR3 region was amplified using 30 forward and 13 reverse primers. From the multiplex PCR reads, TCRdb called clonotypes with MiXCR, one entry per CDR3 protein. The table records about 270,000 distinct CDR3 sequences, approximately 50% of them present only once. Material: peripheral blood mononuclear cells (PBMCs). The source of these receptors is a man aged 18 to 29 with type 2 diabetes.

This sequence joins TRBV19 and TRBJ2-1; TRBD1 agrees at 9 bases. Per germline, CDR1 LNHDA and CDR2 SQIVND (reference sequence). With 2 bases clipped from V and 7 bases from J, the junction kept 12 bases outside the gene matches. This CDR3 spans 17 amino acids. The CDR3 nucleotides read TGTGCCAGTAGTATAAGTCTCGGGACAGGGTTTAGAAATGAGCAGTTCTTC. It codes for CASSISLGTGFRNEQFF.

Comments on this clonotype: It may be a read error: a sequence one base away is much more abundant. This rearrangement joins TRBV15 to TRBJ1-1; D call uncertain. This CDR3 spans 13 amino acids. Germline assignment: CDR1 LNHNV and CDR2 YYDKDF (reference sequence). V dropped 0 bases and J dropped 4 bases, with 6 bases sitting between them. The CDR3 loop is CATSRDLGTEAFF. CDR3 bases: TGTGCCACCAGCAGAGATCTTGGCACTGAAGCTTTCTTT.

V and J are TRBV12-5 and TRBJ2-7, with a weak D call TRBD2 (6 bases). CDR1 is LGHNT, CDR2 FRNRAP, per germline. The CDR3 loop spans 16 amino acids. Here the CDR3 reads CASTPRFSGATYEQYF. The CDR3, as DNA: TGTGCCAGCACCCCCCGGTTTAGCGGAGCCACCTACGAGCAGTACTTC.

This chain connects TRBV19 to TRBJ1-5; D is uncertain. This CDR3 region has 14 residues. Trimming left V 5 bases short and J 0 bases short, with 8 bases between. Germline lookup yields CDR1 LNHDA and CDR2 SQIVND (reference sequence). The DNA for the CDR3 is TGTGCCAGTAGTCCGGGTCATAGCAATCAGCCCCAGCATTTT. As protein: CASSPGHSNQPQHF.

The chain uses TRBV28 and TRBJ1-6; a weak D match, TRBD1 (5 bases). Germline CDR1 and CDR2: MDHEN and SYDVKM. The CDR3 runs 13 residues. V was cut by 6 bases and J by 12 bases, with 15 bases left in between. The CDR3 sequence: CASSEGTAKPLHF. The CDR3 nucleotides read TGTGCCAGCAGCGAGGGGACGGCAAAACCCCTCCACTTT.

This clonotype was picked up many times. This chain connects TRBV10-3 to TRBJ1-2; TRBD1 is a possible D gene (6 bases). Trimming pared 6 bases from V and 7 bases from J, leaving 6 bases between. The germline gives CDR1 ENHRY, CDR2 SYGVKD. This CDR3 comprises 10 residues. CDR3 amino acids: CAIRDSGYTF. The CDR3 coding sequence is TGTGCCATCAGGGACAGTGGCTACACCTTC.

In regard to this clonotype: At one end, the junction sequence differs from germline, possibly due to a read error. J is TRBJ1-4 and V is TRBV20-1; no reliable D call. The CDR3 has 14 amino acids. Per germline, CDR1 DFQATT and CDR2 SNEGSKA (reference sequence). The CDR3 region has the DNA TGCGGTGCTAGGATCATCGAGAGGGATGAAAAACTGTTTTTT. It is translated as CGARIIERDEKLFF.

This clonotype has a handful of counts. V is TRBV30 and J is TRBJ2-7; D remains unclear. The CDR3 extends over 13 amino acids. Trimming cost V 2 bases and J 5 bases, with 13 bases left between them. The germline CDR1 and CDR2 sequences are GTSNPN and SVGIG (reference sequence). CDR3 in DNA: TGTGCCTGGAGTAAAAGGCACGATGACGAGCAGTACTTC. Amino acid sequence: CAWSKRHDDEQYF.

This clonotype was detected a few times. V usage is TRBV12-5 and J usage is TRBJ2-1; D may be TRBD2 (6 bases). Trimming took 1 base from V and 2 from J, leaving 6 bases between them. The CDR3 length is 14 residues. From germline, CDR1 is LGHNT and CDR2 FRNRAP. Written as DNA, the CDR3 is TGTGCTAGTGGTTTGGGGGGGGCCTACAATGAGCAGTTCTTC. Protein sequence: CASGLGGAYNEQFF.

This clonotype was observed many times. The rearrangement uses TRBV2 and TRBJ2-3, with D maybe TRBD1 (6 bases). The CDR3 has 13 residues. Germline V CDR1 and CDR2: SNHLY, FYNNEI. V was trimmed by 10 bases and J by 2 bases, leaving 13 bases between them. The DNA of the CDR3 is TGTGCCACCCATACAGGGCACACAGATACGCAGTATTTT. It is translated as CATHTGHTDTQYF.

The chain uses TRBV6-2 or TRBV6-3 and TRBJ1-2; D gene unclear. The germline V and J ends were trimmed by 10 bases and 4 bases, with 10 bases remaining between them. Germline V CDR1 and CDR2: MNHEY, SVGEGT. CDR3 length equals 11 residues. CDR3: CATLMGYGYTF. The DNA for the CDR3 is TGTGCCACCCTGATGGGCTATGGCTACACCTTC.

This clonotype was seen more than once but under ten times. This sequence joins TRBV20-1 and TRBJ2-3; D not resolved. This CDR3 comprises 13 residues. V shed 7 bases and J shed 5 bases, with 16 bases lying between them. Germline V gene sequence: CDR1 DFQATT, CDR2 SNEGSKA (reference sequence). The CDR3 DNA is TGCAGTGTGGAGATTGGTGCCGGAGATACGCAGTATTTT. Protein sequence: CSVEIGAGDTQYF.

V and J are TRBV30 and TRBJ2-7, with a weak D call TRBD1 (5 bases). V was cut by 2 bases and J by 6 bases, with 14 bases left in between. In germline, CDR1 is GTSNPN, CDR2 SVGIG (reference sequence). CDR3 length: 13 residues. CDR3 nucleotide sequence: TGTGCCTGGAGTAAATACCAAGGGGTCGAGCAGTACTTC. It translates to CAWSKYQGVEQYF. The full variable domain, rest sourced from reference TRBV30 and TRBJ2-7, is SQTIHQWPATLVQPVGSPLSLECTVEGTSNPNLYWYRQAAGRGLQLLFYSVGIGQISSEVPQNLSASRPQDRQFILSSKKLLLSDSGFYLCAWSKYQGVEQYFGPGTRLTVT.

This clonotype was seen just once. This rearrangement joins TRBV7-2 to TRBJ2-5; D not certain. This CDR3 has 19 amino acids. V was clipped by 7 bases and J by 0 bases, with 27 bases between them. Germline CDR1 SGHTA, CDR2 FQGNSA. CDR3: CASNLGEVGQNPYQETQYF. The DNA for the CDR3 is TGTGCCAGCAACCTTGGTGAAGTCGGGCAAAACCCGTACCAAGAGACCCAGTACTTC.